The 5 T cell receptor beta chains given below trace back to one sample, sequenced in a study of identical twins. TCRdb called the 5' RACE reads again in MiXCR, with one record for every CDR3 protein. This table holds some 730,000 distinct CDR3 sequences, about 20% found once. The data also belong to a second study, concerning T cells expressing NK-cell markers.

The sequencing sample was made of PBMCs. The receptors were sampled from a woman under 30 in good health.

In its sample, this clonotype was seen a few times. It may be a read error: a sequence one base away is much more abundant. The chain couples TRBV13 to TRBJ2-1; TRBD2 matches 7 bases. The CDR3 has 13 residues. Germline V gene sequence: CDR1 PRHDT, CDR2 FYEKMQ (reference sequence). Trimming removed 5 bases from V and 3 bases from J; junction bases left unmatched: 1. CDR3 bases: TGTGCCAGCAGCCGGGACTACTACAATGAGCAGTTCTTC. This translates into CASSRDYYNEQFF.

This clonotype has just a few counts. The rearrangement links TRBV21-1 to TRBJ2-7; the table gives TRBD1 as D, unverified against the DNA. TRBV21-1 is deemed a pseudogene. This CDR3 contains 17 residues. This CDR3 reads CASSKSHGPGSSYEQYF. The CDR3 region has the DNA TGTGCCAGCAGCAAAAGCCACGGACCGGGTAGCTCCTACGAGCAGTACTTC.

This clonotype showed up many times. The genes are TRBV24-1 and TRBJ2-7; D gene unclear. V lost 7 bases, J lost 1 base, and 7 bases lay in between. From germline, CDR1 is KGHDR and CDR2 SFDVKD. The CDR3 contains 12 residues. CDR3 amino acids: CATREGSYEQYF. CDR3 DNA sequence: TGTGCCACCAGGGAAGGGTCCTACGAGCAGTACTTC.

This chain joins TRBV5-1 and TRBJ1-1, with 10 nucleotides matching TRBD1. J gave up 5 bases and V 3 bases, and 7 bases lay outside the gene matches. Germline CDR1 and CDR2: SGHRS and YFSETQ. The CDR3 contains 15 residues. The CDR3 region has the DNA TGCGCCAGCAGCTCCGGGACAGGGGCGGGAACTGAAGCTTTCTTT. This sequence encodes CASSSGTGAGTEAFF.

The chain carries TRBV20-1 and TRBJ2-3; D remains ambiguous. This CDR3 comprises 12 residues. Between the trimmed V and J ends, which lost 6 bases and 5 bases, there was a span of 12 bases. CDR1 DFQATT and CDR2 SNEGSKA come from the germline V gene (reference sequence). CDR3 coding DNA: TGCAGTGCCCTAATGCTAGGAGATACGCAGTATTTT. Amino acid sequence: CSALMLGDTQYF.